This TCR beta chain was documented in a study of blood T cells in healthy people across ages. All donors came from Russia, were Caucasian and healthy, and spanned ages roughly 6 to 95. Regarding this clonotype: Its antigen is undetermined.

Study-wide results and limits: The unsorted PBMCs prevented any conclusive comparison of naive versus antigen-experienced cells. The long-lived group displayed more naive CD4+ cells, plus higher diversity, than the aged donors did.

The authors ran a second PCR of about 7 to 11 cycles using a sample-barcoded 5' primer and a J-beta primer mix. TCRdb processed the 5' RACE reads anew with MiXCR; each CDR3 protein has one entry. The table lists around 750,000 distinct CDR3 sequences, approximately 53% of them singletons. Sequencing used blood. This sequence originates from an elderly man in good health.

The CDR3: CASVLTVDNEQFF. The CDR3 DNA sequence: TGTGCCAGCGTTCTAACAGTCGACAATGAGCAGTTCTTC. The chain couples TRBV7-9 to TRBJ2-1; no reliable D call. Trimming shortened V by 8 bases and J by 5 bases, and 13 bases separated the two germline ends. The germline V gene encodes CDR1 SEHNR and CDR2 FQNEAQ (reference sequence). The CDR3 runs 13 residues.